A single sample gave rise to the 5 T cell receptor beta chains below, sequenced in a study of PD-L1 blockade in urothelial cancer. TCRdb keeps only in-frame clones here, not all; method: immunoSEQ multiplex PCR. The sample records about 22,000 clones, nearly 90% being singletons. This specimen was PBMCs, taken around atezolizumab (anti-PD-L1) treatment. The receptors were sampled from a woman aged 55-69 years with urothelial cancer.

This clone was seen a single time. This chain links TRBV10-2 with TRBJ2-5; 9 nucleotides align to TRBD2. The J call is uncertain, as TRBJ2-7 better fits the DNA end. Germline-derived CDR1 and CDR2 are WSHSY and SAAADI. The CDR3 is 14 amino acids. CDR3 sequence: CASSIAGATYEQYF. The CDR3 bases are TGCGCCAGCTCAATAGCGGGAGCCACGTACGAGCAGTACTTC.

This chain links TRBV7-2 with TRBJ2-1, with D possibly TRBD2 on 6 matching bases. This CDR3 contains 14 residues. CDR1 is SGHTA and CDR2 is FQGNSA in the germline V gene. Trimming removed 7 bases from V and 8 bases from J, with 18 bases in between. CDR3 residues: CASTTGDYPHEQFF. CDR3 sequence (DNA): TGTGCCAGCACGACGGGAGACTATCCCCATGAGCAGTTCTTC.

The V and J genes are TRBV7-9 and TRBJ2-3; 9 nucleotides align to TRBD1. The CDR3 length is 14 residues. V trimming: 3 bases; J trimming: 4 bases; junction bases outside the gene matches: 2. The V gene's germline CDR1 is SEHNR and CDR2 FQNEAQ (reference sequence). The CDR3 is CASSFTGGSDTQYF. In DNA form, the CDR3 reads TGTGCCAGCAGCTTTACAGGGGGCTCAGATACGCAGTATTTT.

This clone was seen once. This chain connects TRBV7-6 to TRBJ1-2, with 12 bases matching TRBD1. The CDR3 covers 18 residues. The trim removed 2 bases at V and 2 bases at J, leaving 9 bases unmatched. CDR1 is SGHVS, CDR2 FNYEAQ, per germline. The DNA of the CDR3 is TGTGCCAGCAGCTTACACCCGGGACAGGGGGCCCCCAACTATGGCTACACCTTC. Its protein is CASSLHPGQGAPNYGYTF. The entire variable domain, with the rest obtained from reference TRBV7-6 and TRBJ1-2, is as follows: GAGVSQSPRYKVTKRGQDVALRCDPISGHVSLYWYRQALGQGPEFLTYFNYEAQQDKSGLPNDRFSAERPEGSISTLTIQRTEQRDSAMYRCASSLHPGQGAPNYGYTFGSGTRLTVV.

This chain joins TRBV6-5 and TRBJ1-5; TRBD1 matches 9 bases. CDR3 length: 15 amino acids. V lost 6 bases to trimming and J lost 1 base; unmatched junction nucleotides: 4. CDR1 and CDR2 from the germline V gene are MNHEY and SVGAGI. CDR3 residues: CASSWGQGSNQPQHF. As DNA, the CDR3 is TGTGCCAGCAGCTGGGGACAGGGCAGCAATCAGCCCCAGCATTTT.